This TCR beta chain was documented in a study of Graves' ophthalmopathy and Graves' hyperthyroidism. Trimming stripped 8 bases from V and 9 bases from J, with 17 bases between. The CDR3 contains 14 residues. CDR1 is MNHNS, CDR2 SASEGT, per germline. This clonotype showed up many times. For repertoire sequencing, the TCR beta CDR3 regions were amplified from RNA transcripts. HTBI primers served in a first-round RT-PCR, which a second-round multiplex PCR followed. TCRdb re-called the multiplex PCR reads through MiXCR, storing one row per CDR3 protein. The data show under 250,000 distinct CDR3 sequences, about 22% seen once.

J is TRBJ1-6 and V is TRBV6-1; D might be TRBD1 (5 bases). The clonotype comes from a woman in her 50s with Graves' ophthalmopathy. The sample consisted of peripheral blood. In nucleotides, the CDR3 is TGTGCCAGCGGCTCCCGGGGCGGAGGTTCACCCCTCCACTTT. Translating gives CASGSRGGGSPLHF.